This T cell receptor beta chain was retrieved from a study of blood T cells in healthy people across ages. Study results and caveats: Unknown donor CMV status possibly confounded expanded clonotype changes. Strongly correlated with naive T cell percentage was TCR beta diversity. Researchers judged that diversity estimates from one million T cells fell short of true values.

V gave up 3 bases and J gave up 9 bases; unmatched junction bases: 9. This CDR3 has 15 residues. Germline loops: CDR1 LGHNA, CDR2 YNFKEQ. A second PCR of 7 to 11 cycles used a sample-barcoded 5' primer and a J-beta primer mix. A 12-random-nucleotide template-switch adaptor tagged each cDNA molecule. TCRdb independently ran MiXCR on the 5' RACE reads; one entry per CDR3 protein. The data hold over a million distinct CDR3 sequences, with approximately 59% observed a single time. For this clonotype: The antigen is undetermined.

The sequence came from a man aged 18-30 years in good health. J is TRBJ2-1 and V is TRBV4-2; TRBD2 matches at 9 bases. Sequences were obtained from blood. This CDR3 is CASSHIAGDKSEQFF. DNA for the CDR3: TGTGCCAGCAGCCATATAGCGGGAGATAAAAGTGAGCAGTTCTTC.